The T cell receptor beta chain described here comes from a study of T cells in Graves' hyperthyroidism and ophthalmopathy. At the level of the study: At initial diagnosis, before any treatment had begun, peripheral blood was obtained. Study findings and constraints: In the analysis, a 13 V-J model separated ophthalmopathy from stable hyperthyroidism. Within blood appeared most thyroid clonotypes that had expanded above 0.001.

Using RNA transcripts as the source, TCR beta CDR3 regions were amplified. During a first-round RT-PCR of the TCR CDR3, the HTBI primer set was used. TCRdb reanalysed the multiplex PCR reads using MiXCR and keeps one entry per CDR3 protein. The table lists 490,000 or so distinct CDR3 sequences, approximately 22% of them singletons. The table lists this clonotype with a few counts. Its cognate antigen is unknown. CDR3 length: 14 amino acids. The germline CDR1 and CDR2 sequences are DFQATT and SNEGSKA (reference sequence). Trimming shortened V by 0 bases and J by 5 bases, and 13 bases separated the two germline ends.

The chain carries TRBV20-1 and TRBJ2-5; unclear D gene. This receptor was taken from an older woman with Graves' ophthalmopathy. The sequenced sample was blood. CDR3 nucleotides: TGCAGTGCTAGAGATCTCAATCAATGGGAGACCCAGTACTTC. Translation gives CSARDLNQWETQYF.